Listed here are 14 T cell receptor beta chains from one sample, sequenced in a study of CD4 and CD8 cells across lung adenocarcinoma regions. TCRdb re-derived calls from the PCR reads in MiXCR, one entry per CDR3 protein. The sample consists of about 19,000 distinct CDR3 sequences, 50% of them appearing once. Sequencing used CD8+ T cells from the margin of a lung tumor. The receptors here all came from a male donor with lung adenocarcinoma. The CD4 and CD8 labels of this study may be unreliable.

The chain joins TRBV7-2 to TRBJ2-1; the match to TRBD2 covers 13 bases. CDR1 is SGHTA, CDR2 FQGNSA, per germline. This CDR3 comprises 17 residues. V lost 5 bases to trimming and J lost 5 bases; unmatched junction nucleotides: 9. The CDR3 nucleotides are TGTGCCAGCAGCCCCGGGACTAGCGGGATCGTCCACAATGAGCAGTTCTTC. Protein sequence: CASSPGTSGIVHNEQFF.

This clonotype has at least ten counts. The CDR3 spells CASSSRQGAYNEQFF. The DNA for the CDR3 is TGTGCCAGCAGCTCTCGACAGGGGGCTTACAATGAGCAGTTCTTC. V gene TRBV7-6 combines with J gene TRBJ2-1; 10 bases are shared with TRBD1. CDR3 length equals 15 residues. The ends lost 4 bases at V and 4 bases at J; junction bases unmatched: 4. The germline V gene encodes CDR1 SGHVS and CDR2 FNYEAQ.

The rearrangement joins TRBV6-1 to TRBJ1-2, with a tentative D call TRBD1 (5 bases). CDR1 and CDR2 from the germline V gene are MNHNS and SASEGT. With 4 bases removed from V and 3 bases from J, the gap between germline ends came to 15 bases. CDR3 size: 15 residues. The CDR3 DNA reads TGTGCCAGCAGTGGACCTGGGGACGGCTACTATGGCTACACCTTC. Protein sequence: CASSGPGDGYYGYTF.

This clonotype is categorized as medium-sized (0.01 to 0.1%). The gene calls are TRBV6-5 and TRBJ2-3; 9 bases are shared with TRBD2. This CDR3 region has 15 residues. Germline CDR1 is MNHEY and CDR2 is SVGAGI. J lost 7 bases, V lost 6 bases, and 11 bases had no gene match. DNA of the CDR3: TGTGCCAGCAGCCCGCCTAATAGCGGGAGAAATACGCAGTATTTT. Its protein product is CASSPPNSGRNTQYF.

The chain recombines TRBV6-1 with TRBJ2-1; 8 positions match TRBD2. CDR3 size: 17 residues. Germline CDR1 MNHNS, CDR2 SASEGT. V was clipped by 8 bases and J by 6 bases; unmatched bases: 18. CDR3 protein: CASWGPSPAGGGNEQFF. The CDR3 DNA reads TGTGCCAGCTGGGGCCCCAGCCCCGCGGGGGGCGGCAATGAGCAGTTCTTC.

This clonotype was counted ten times or more. The rearrangement links TRBV12-3 or TRBV12-4 to TRBJ2-3; TRBD2 matches at 13 bases. J lost 6 bases, V lost 6 bases, and 0 bases had no gene match. The CDR3 runs to 13 residues. The CDR3 loop is CASRLAGGDTQYF. As DNA, the CDR3 is TGTGCCAGCAGACTAGCGGGAGGGGATACGCAGTATTTT.

CDR3 DNA: TGTGCCAGCAGGGAGACAGGGATTGTGGACGAGCAGTACTTC. This encodes CASRETGIVDEQYF. The V and J genes are TRBV6-1 and TRBJ2-1, with 7 bases aligning to TRBD1. The J call may be mistaken, given a closer DNA end match to TRBJ2-7. The length of the CDR3 is 14 residues. The germline CDR1 and CDR2 sequences are MNHNS and SASEGT.

Worth noting for this clonotype: Mismatch with germline at one junction end may stem from a read error. V gene TRBV6-1 combines with J gene TRBJ2-5; D tentatively fits TRBD1 or TRBD2 (6 bases each). Germline V CDR1 and CDR2: MNHNS, SASEGT. The CDR3 sequence is 16 residues long. The CDR3 coding sequence is TGTGCCAGCAGGGGGGCCGGGGGCCGGGTCCGAGAGACCCAGTATTTC. Encoded protein: CASRGAGGRVRETQYF.

The rearrangement joins TRBV7-2 to TRBJ1-2; D is undetermined. Trimming left V 3 bases short and J 7 bases short, with 15 bases between. From germline, CDR1 is SGHTA and CDR2 FQGNSA. The CDR3 consists of 14 residues. The CDR3 DNA is TGTGCCAGCAGCTTGGATTTGGGGATTTCTGGCTACACCTTC. Protein product: CASSLDLGISGYTF. Filled out from reference TRBV7-2 and TRBJ1-2, the complete variable domain reads GAGVSQSPSNKVTEKGKDVELRCDPISGHTALYWYRQSLGQGLEFLIYFQGNSAPDKSGLPSDRFSAERTGGSVSTLTIQRTQQEDSAVYLCASSLDLGISGYTFGSGTRLTVV.

This clonotype was recorded a few times. The chain couples TRBV10-2 to TRBJ1-1; maybe TRBD1 (6 bases). The germline gives CDR1 WSHSY, CDR2 SAAADI. The germline V and J ends were trimmed by 0 bases and 9 bases, with 14 bases remaining between them. This CDR3 region has 14 residues. The CDR3: CASSESGGGRQAFF. The CDR3 nucleotides read TGCGCCAGCAGTGAGTCAGGGGGAGGTCGGCAAGCTTTCTTT.

The chain couples TRBV27 to TRBJ2-5; D possibly corresponds to TRBD1 (6 bases). With the DNA end fitting TRBJ2-7 better, the J assignment may be wrong. Germline assignment: CDR1 MNHEY and CDR2 SMNVEV (reference sequence). This CDR3 has 15 residues. The CDR3: CASPRDKTPDYEQYF. The CDR3 DNA sequence: TGTGCCAGCCCCCGGGACAAGACCCCGGACTACGAGCAGTACTTC.

This chain connects TRBV6-1 to TRBJ2-2; D unclear. The CDR3 sequence is 17 residues long. V was cut by 1 base and J by 13 bases, with 25 bases left in between. The germline V gene has CDR1 MNHNS and CDR2 SASEGT. The CDR3 reads CASSEERDSRNTEALFF. CDR3 bases: TGTGCCAGCAGTGAAGAAAGAGACTCGCGGAACACCGAGGCGCTGTTTTTT.

The chain links TRBV10-3 to TRBJ2-1; D ambiguous. This CDR3 comprises 11 residues. V dropped 11 bases and J dropped 10 bases, with 15 bases sitting between them. Per germline, CDR1 ENHRY and CDR2 SYGVKD. As DNA, the CDR3 is TGTGCCGCCAGCCATTTCTACGAGCAGTTCTTC. Translation gives CAASHFYEQFF.

At least ten counts were recorded for this clonotype. This chain joins TRBV6-1 and TRBJ2-3, with 13 bases matching TRBD2. J was trimmed by 6 bases and V by 7 bases; bases with no gene match: 4. Germline values: CDR1 MNHNS, CDR2 SASEGT. The CDR3 is made up of 14 amino acids. The DNA for the CDR3 is TGTGCCAGCAAGAGACTAGCGGGAGGTGATACGCAGTATTTT. It translates to CASKRLAGGDTQYF.